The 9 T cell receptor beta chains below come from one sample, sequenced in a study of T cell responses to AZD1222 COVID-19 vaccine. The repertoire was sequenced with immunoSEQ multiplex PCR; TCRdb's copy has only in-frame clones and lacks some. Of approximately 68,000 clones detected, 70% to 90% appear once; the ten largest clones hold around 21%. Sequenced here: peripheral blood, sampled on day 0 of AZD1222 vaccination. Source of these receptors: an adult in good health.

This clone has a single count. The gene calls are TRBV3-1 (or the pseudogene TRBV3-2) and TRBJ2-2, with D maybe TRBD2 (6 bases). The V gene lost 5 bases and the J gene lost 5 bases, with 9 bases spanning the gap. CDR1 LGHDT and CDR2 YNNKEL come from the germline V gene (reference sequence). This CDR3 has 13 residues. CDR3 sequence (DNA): TGTGCCAGCAGCATGGGGACTACCGGGGAGCTGTTTTTT. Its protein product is CASSMGTTGELFF.

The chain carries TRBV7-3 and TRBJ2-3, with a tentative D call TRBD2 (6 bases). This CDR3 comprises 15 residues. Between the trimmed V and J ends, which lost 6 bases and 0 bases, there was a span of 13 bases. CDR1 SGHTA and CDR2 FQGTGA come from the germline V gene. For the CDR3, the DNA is TGTGCCAGCAGGGAGACTAGTATCAGCACAGATACGCAGTATTTT. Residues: CASRETSISTDTQYF. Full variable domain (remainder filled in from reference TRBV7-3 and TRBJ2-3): GAGVSQTPSNKVTEKGKYVELRCDPISGHTALYWYRQSLGQGPEFLIYFQGTGAADDSGLPNDRFFAVRPEGSVSTLKIQRTERGDSAVYLCASRETSISTDTQYFGPGTRLTVL.

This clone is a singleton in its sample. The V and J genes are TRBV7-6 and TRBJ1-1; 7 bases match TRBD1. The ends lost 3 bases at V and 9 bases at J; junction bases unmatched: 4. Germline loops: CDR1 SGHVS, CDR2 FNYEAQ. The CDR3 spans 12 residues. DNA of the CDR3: TGTGCCAGCAGCTTCCCGGGACAGCAAGCTTTCTTT. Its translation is CASSFPGQQAFF.

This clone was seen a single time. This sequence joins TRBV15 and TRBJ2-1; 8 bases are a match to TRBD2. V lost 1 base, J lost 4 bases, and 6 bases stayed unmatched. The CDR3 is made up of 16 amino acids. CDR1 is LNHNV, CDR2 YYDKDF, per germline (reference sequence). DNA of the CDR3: TGTGCCACCAGCAGAGCAAGCGGGAGTGCATACAATGAGCAGTTCTTC. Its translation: CATSRASGSAYNEQFF. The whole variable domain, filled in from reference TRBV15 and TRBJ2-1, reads DAMVIQNPRYQVTQFGKPVTLSCSQTLNHNVMYWYQQKSSQAPKLLFHYYDKDFNNEADTPDNFQSRRPNTSFCFLDIRSPGLGDTAMYLCATSRASGSAYNEQFFGPGTRLTVL.

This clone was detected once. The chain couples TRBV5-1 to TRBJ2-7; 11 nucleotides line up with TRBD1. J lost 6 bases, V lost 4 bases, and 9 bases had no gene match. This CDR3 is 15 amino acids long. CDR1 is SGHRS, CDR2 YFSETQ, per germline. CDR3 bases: TGCGCCAGCAGCCGTGGGGACAGGGGGGAATCCGAGCAGTACTTC. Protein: CASSRGDRGESEQYF.

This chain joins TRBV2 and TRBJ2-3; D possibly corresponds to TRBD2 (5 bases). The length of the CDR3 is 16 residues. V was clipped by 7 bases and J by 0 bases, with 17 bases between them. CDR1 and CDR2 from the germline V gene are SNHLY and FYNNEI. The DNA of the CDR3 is TGTGCCAGCACCTCTGCCTGGAGGTCTAGCACAGATACGCAGTATTTT. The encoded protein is CASTSAWRSSTDTQYF.

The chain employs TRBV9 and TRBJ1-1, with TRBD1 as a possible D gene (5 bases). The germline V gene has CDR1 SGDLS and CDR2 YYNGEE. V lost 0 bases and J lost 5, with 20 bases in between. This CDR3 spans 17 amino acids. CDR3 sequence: CASSVEGPGALRTEAFF. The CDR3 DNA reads TGTGCCAGCAGCGTAGAGGGGCCCGGGGCGTTGAGAACTGAAGCTTTCTTT.

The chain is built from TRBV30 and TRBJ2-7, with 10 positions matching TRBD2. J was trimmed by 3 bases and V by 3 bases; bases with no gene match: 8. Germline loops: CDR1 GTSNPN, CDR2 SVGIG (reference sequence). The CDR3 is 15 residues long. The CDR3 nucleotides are TGTGCCTGGAGGGCCCTAGCGGGGGTGAACTACGAGCAGTACTTC. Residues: CAWRALAGVNYEQYF.

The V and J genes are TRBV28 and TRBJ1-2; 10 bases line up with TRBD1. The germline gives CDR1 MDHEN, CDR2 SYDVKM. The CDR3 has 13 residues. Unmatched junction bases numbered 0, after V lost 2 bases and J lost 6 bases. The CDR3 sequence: CASSLGTGDGYTF. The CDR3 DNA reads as TGTGCCAGCAGTTTAGGGACAGGGGATGGCTACACCTTC.